Listed here are 29 T cell receptor beta chains from one sample, sequenced in a study of shared clonotypes between healthy human individuals. Naive CD8 populations comprised CD45RO-negative cells positively selected for CCR7, excluding terminally differentiated effector memory CD45RA+ cells. Here immunoSEQ multiplex PCR was the method, and the copy in TCRdb shows in-frame clones only, minus some. The sample holds some 2.1 million clones, around 96% seen once. The sample was naive CD8+ T cells sorted from blood. The receptors here all came from a man younger than 35 in good health.

This rearrangement joins TRBV29-1 to TRBJ2-7; either TRBD1 or TRBD2 may supply D (5 bases each). V was pared by 2 bases and J by 4 bases, with 9 bases between. Germline V gives CDR1 SQVTM, CDR2 ANQGSEA. The CDR3 loop spans 12 amino acids. Written as DNA, the CDR3 is TGCAGCGTTGAAAGGGGAGCTTACGAGCAGTACTTC. Amino acids: CSVERGAYEQYF.

The J gene is TRBJ2-2, the V gene TRBV9; D not resolved. The V gene's germline CDR1 is SGDLS and CDR2 YYNGEE. This CDR3 has 14 residues. The V and J ends lost 4 bases and 4 bases respectively, with 11 bases between them. CDR3 loop: CASSPFLLTGELFF. As DNA, the CDR3 is TGTGCCAGCAGCCCGTTTCTTCTCACCGGGGAGCTGTTTTTT. Full variable domain (remainder filled in from reference TRBV9 and TRBJ2-2): DSGVTQTPKHLITATGQRVTLRCSPRSGDLSVYWYQQSLDQGLQFLIQYYNGEERAKGNILERFSAQQFPDLHSELNLSSLELGDSALYFCASSPFLLTGELFFGEGSRLTVL.

This chain connects TRBV7-9 to TRBJ1-1; D possibly corresponds to TRBD1 (5 bases). Germline loops: CDR1 SEHNR, CDR2 FQNEAQ (reference sequence). The CDR3 has 17 amino acids. V was shortened by 5 bases and J by 1 base, with 20 bases between the two germline ends. CDR3 amino acids: CASSPNPQGNANTEAFF. The CDR3, as DNA: TGTGCCAGCAGCCCTAATCCCCAGGGAAATGCGAACACTGAAGCTTTCTTT.

The chain carries TRBV6-4 and TRBJ1-5; 9 bases align to TRBD1. The junction had 4 bases not matched to a gene; V was cut back by 8 bases and J by 5 bases. Germline V gene data show CDR1 as MRHNA and CDR2 as SNTAGT. The CDR3 consists of 13 residues. CDR3 region: CASRTGGDQPQHF. The CDR3 DNA reads as TGTGCCAGCCGAACAGGGGGCGATCAGCCCCAGCATTTT.

The chain has TRBV6-5 and TRBJ2-3; D possibly corresponds to TRBD1 (5 bases). The CDR3 covers 13 residues. The germline V gene has CDR1 MNHEY and CDR2 SVGAGI. The germline V and J ends were trimmed by 6 bases and 2 bases, with 9 bases remaining between them. The CDR3 sequence: CASSLTATDTQYF. CDR3 sequence (DNA): TGTGCCAGCAGCTTGACAGCCACAGATACGCAGTATTTT.

This clone was detected only once. This chain uses TRBV7-9 with TRBJ2-1; TRBD2 matches 11 bases. J lost 6 bases, V lost 5 bases, and 12 bases had no gene match. The germline CDR1 and CDR2 sequences are SEHNR and FQNEAQ (reference sequence). This CDR3 contains 17 residues. The CDR3 sequence: CASSPPEGLAERNEQFF. DNA of the CDR3: TGTGCCAGCAGCCCCCCCGAGGGACTAGCGGAACGCAATGAGCAGTTCTTC. Variable domain in full (rest from reference TRBV7-9 and TRBJ2-1): DTGVSQNPRHKITKRGQNVTFRCDPISEHNRLYWYRQTLGQGPEFLTYFQNEAQLEKSRLLSDRFSAERPKGSFSTLEIQRTEQGDSAMYLCASSPPEGLAERNEQFFGPGTRLTVL.

This sequence joins TRBV4-1 and TRBJ2-7, with TRBD2 matching over 7 bases. The V gene's germline CDR1 is MGHRA and CDR2 YSYEKL. The length of the CDR3 is 13 residues. The V segment lost 4 bases and the J segment 7 bases; nucleotides outside the gene matches: 7. CDR3 DNA sequence: TGCGCCAGCAGCCCGCCGACAGCGGGGGAGCAGTACTTC. It codes for CASSPPTAGEQYF.

CDR3 bases: TGTGCCAGCAGCTCGACGGAAGGAGACGAGACCCAGTACTTC. Protein: CASSSTEGDETQYF. The chain uses TRBV7-9 and TRBJ2-5; D gene uncertain. This CDR3 has 14 amino acids. The V gene's germline CDR1 is SEHNR and CDR2 FQNEAQ (reference sequence). V was trimmed by 4 bases and J by 5 bases, leaving 14 bases between them.

Concerning this clone itself: Other DNA sequences in the sample encode the same CDR3. The chain joins TRBV5-1 to TRBJ1-5; unclear D gene. This CDR3 is built from 14 residues. The germline gives CDR1 SGHRS, CDR2 YFSETQ. V lost 0 bases and J 2 bases, leaving 6 bases between the germline ends. Here the CDR3 reads CASSLEAGNQPQHF. For the CDR3, the DNA is TGCGCCAGCAGCTTGGAAGCGGGCAATCAGCCCCAGCATTTT. Full variable domain (remainder filled in from reference TRBV5-1 and TRBJ1-5): KAGVTQTPRYLIKTRGQQVTLSCSPISGHRSVSWYQQTPGQGLQFLFEYFSETQRNKGNFPGRFSGRQFSNSRSEMNVSTLELGDSALYLCASSLEAGNQPQHFGDGTRLSIL.

The rearrangement links TRBV5-1 to TRBJ2-6; the D is unclear. This CDR3 has 13 residues. Germline-derived CDR1 and CDR2 are SGHRS and YFSETQ. Deletions cut 6 bases from V and 1 base from J, with 5 bases between. The CDR3, as DNA: TGCGCCAGCACCCAATCTGGGGCCAACGTCCTGACTTTC. Translated, it gives CASTQSGANVLTF.

This chain links TRBV27 with TRBJ2-1; D is uncertain. This CDR3 is built from 15 residues. The V end lost 6 bases, the J end lost 5 bases, and 17 bases lay between the germline ends. From germline, CDR1 is MNHEY and CDR2 SMNVEV (reference sequence). As DNA, the CDR3 is TGTGCCAGCAGGCCGTCGGTGCAACCTAACAATGAGCAGTTCTTC. Its protein product is CASRPSVQPNNEQFF.

The V call is TRBV5-5, the J call TRBJ2-7; D perhaps matches TRBD2 (5 bases). CDR3 size: 14 residues. Germline V gene sequence: CDR1 SGHKS, CDR2 YYEKEE (reference sequence). Trimming took off 1 base at V and 5 bases at J, with 13 bases between the two ends. This chain's CDR3 is CASSLFLVRDEQYF. CDR3 coding DNA: TGTGCCAGCAGCTTGTTTCTAGTGCGGGACGAGCAGTACTTC.

The chain has TRBV6-5 and TRBJ1-1; perhaps TRBD1 as D (6 bases). The CDR3 is 13 residues long. CDR1 and CDR2 (germline): MNHEY, SVGAGI. Trimming took 6 bases from V and 4 from J, leaving 12 bases between them. CDR3 in DNA: TGTGCCAGCAGCCAAAGGGGGGCCACTGAAGCTTTCTTT. Its protein is CASSQRGATEAFF.

CDR3 sequence: CASSEFLASEAFF. The CDR3 DNA reads as TGTGCCAGCAGTGAATTCTTGGCGTCTGAAGCTTTCTTT. This chain connects TRBV25-1 to TRBJ1-1; D is undetermined. There are 13 residues in the CDR3. CDR1 is MGHDK and CDR2 is SYGVNS in the germline V gene. V dropped 1 base and J dropped 6 bases, with 9 bases sitting between them.

The CDR3: CASSYAPPYEQYF. The CDR3 DNA follows: TGTGCCAGCAGTTACGCCCCCCCCTACGAGCAGTACTTC. The chain links TRBV6-5 to TRBJ2-7, with D uncertain. CDR3 length: 13 amino acids. Germline CDR1 MNHEY, CDR2 SVGAGI. The V end lost 2 bases, the J end lost 2 bases, and 7 bases lay between the germline ends.

A word on this clone: No conserved phenylalanine or tryptophan ends this CDR3, so it is likely a read error. Because the CDR3's place on the DNA is in doubt, the DNA is left out and the CDR3 is given as listed by TCRdb. V usage is TRBV27 and J usage is TRBJ2-7; TRBD1 reflects the table's D call only, with no check against the DNA. Per the germline V gene, CDR1 is MNHEY and CDR2 is SMNVEV (reference sequence). The CDR3 has 12 residues if both end residues are counted. The chain's CDR3 is CASSHKLITGSN.

This clone occurred a few times. The rearrangement links TRBV7-3 to TRBJ1-2, with TRBD1 matching 7 bases. This CDR3 contains 13 residues. Germline assignment: CDR1 SGHTA and CDR2 FQGTGA. V gave up 4 bases and J gave up 3 bases; unmatched junction bases: 2. CDR3 sequence (DNA): TGTGCCAGCAGCTCAGGGACAGACTATGGCTACACCTTC. The encoded protein is CASSSGTDYGYTF.

This chain uses TRBV4-1 with TRBJ2-1; D not resolved. Germline V gives CDR1 MGHRA, CDR2 YSYEKL. The CDR3 covers 15 residues. Deletions cut 0 bases from V and 0 bases from J, with 6 bases between. The CDR3 sequence: CASSQELNSYNEQFF. The CDR3 DNA is TGCGCCAGCAGCCAAGAACTAAACTCCTACAATGAGCAGTTCTTC.

V usage is TRBV7-9 and J usage is TRBJ2-6, with a tentative D call TRBD1 (6 bases). The V end was cut by 8 bases, the J end by 1 base, with 15 bases between. Germline-derived CDR1 and CDR2 are SEHNR and FQNEAQ (reference sequence). The CDR3 sequence is 16 residues long. The CDR3 region is CASGQGNRSGANVLTF. The CDR3 DNA follows: TGTGCCAGCGGGCAGGGGAATAGGTCTGGGGCCAACGTCCTGACTTTC. The full variable domain, with the rest looked up from reference TRBV7-9 and TRBJ2-6, is DTGVSQNPRHKITKRGQNVTFRCDPISEHNRLYWYRQTLGQGPEFLTYFQNEAQLEKSRLLSDRFSAERPKGSFSTLEIQRTEQGDSAMYLCASGQGNRSGANVLTFGAGSRLTVL.

The genes are TRBV10-3 and TRBJ2-3; 11 bases match TRBD2. V shed 0 bases, J shed 3 bases, and the junction held 5 bases outside the gene matches. The germline V gene encodes CDR1 ENHRY and CDR2 SYGVKD. The CDR3 contains 17 residues. The CDR3 loop is CAISESLAGGPTDTQYF. For the CDR3, the DNA is TGTGCCATCAGTGAGTCATTAGCGGGGGGGCCAACAGATACGCAGTATTTT.

The chain uses TRBV6-1 and TRBJ2-2; D is unresolved. The V gene lost 1 base and the J gene lost 0 bases, with 3 bases spanning the gap. The CDR3 has 14 amino acids. Germline CDR1 is MNHNS and CDR2 is SASEGT. The CDR3 bases are TGTGCCAGCAGTGAAGTTTCGAACACCGGGGAGCTGTTTTTT. Residues: CASSEVSNTGELFF.

The chain couples TRBV6-1 to TRBJ2-7; 8 bases align to TRBD1. CDR1 and CDR2 (germline): MNHNS, SASEGT. There are 12 residues in the CDR3. The V and J ends lost 10 bases and 5 bases, in that order; junction bases with no gene match: 7. CDR3 in DNA: TGTGCCACGGTAGGACAGGGAAACGAGCAGTACTTC. Amino acids: CATVGQGNEQYF.

CDR3 nucleotide sequence: TGTGCTAGTGGTTTGGATACAGGGTTCTATGGCTACACCTTC. Its translation is CASGLDTGFYGYTF. The J gene is TRBJ1-2, the V gene TRBV12-5, with D possibly TRBD1 on 6 matching bases. Trimming took off 1 base at V and 4 bases at J, with 10 bases between the two ends. This CDR3 contains 14 residues. Germline values: CDR1 LGHNT, CDR2 FRNRAP.

The V and J genes are TRBV7-3 and TRBJ2-2, with TRBD1 matching over 10 bases. The junction had 10 bases not matched to a gene; V was cut back by 4 bases and J by 5 bases. CDR1 and CDR2 (germline): SGHTA, FQGTGA. There are 17 residues in the CDR3. Written as DNA, the CDR3 is TGTGCCAGCAGCTCCTACCGGGACAGGGGCCGTACCGGGGAGCTGTTTTTT. Translation gives CASSSYRDRGRTGELFF.

The chain is built from TRBV30 and TRBJ2-3; weak D call: TRBD1 (5 bases). Germline CDR1 GTSNPN, CDR2 SVGIG (reference sequence). This CDR3 region has 13 residues. V gave up 7 bases and J gave up 0 bases, with 11 bases separating them. The CDR3 DNA is TGTGCCTCCACGACAGACAGCACAGATACGCAGTATTTT. Its protein product is CASTTDSTDTQYF.

The chain links TRBV11-1 to TRBJ2-2; tentative D call: TRBD2 (6 bases). Germline V gene data show CDR1 as SGHAT and CDR2 as FQDESV (reference sequence). V lost 4 bases and J lost 8, with 14 bases in between. The CDR3 length is 14 residues. As DNA, the CDR3 is TGTGCCAGCAGCTCAGTCGGGAGCTCGGGGGAGCTGTTTTTT. It specifies CASSSVGSSGELFF. Filled out from reference TRBV11-1 and TRBJ2-2, the complete variable domain reads EAEVAQSPRYKITEKSQAVAFWCDPISGHATLYWYRQILGQGPELLVQFQDESVVDDSQLPKDRFSAERLKGVDSTLKIQPAELGDSAMYLCASSSVGSSGELFFGEGSRLTVL.

The rearrangement links TRBV4-3 to TRBJ2-1; perhaps TRBD2 as D (6 bases). V was trimmed by 0 bases and J by 6 bases, leaving 18 bases between them. The CDR3 totals 17 residues. Germline values: CDR1 LGHNA, CDR2 YSLEER. The CDR3 sequence: CASSQDPAGPQFNEQFF. DNA of the CDR3: TGCGCCAGCAGCCAAGATCCGGCGGGGCCACAATTCAATGAGCAGTTCTTC.

The CDR3, as DNA: TGTGCCAGCAGCTTAGTAGCGGGGGTGAGGAACGAGCAGTACTTC. This codes for CASSLVAGVRNEQYF. The chain links TRBV7-9 to TRBJ2-7, with 9 bases identical to TRBD2. The CDR3 extends over 15 amino acids. V shed 1 base and J 5 bases; nucleotides not matched to a gene: 6. Germline CDR1 reads SEHNR; CDR2 reads FQNEAQ (reference sequence).

This rearrangement joins TRBV10-2 to TRBJ1-5, with D possibly TRBD1 on 5 matching bases. From germline, CDR1 is WSHSY and CDR2 SAAADI. The CDR3 extends over 16 amino acids. V was clipped by 5 bases and J by 2 bases, with 16 bases between them. CDR3 in DNA: TGCGCCAGCAGTCTCGGATGGGGGGAGGGCAATCAGCCCCAGCATTTT. Encoded protein: CASSLGWGEGNQPQHF.